The 12 T cell receptor beta chains reported below all come from one sample, sequenced in a study of breast tumors, draining lymph nodes, adjacent tissues. Each CDR3 protein is one row after TCRdb ran MiXCR on the multiplex PCR reads. The data contain hundreds of thousands of distinct CDR3 sequences, roughly 30% of them singletons. The lymph nodes were axillary draining lymph nodes from breast cancer patients. The sequenced material came from axillary lymph node tissue. The receptor set was obtained from a female donor with breast cancer. Some clones in this sample may be carry-over from other donors' samples.

This clonotype was seen repeatedly, ten times or more. This chain's CDR3 is CSASEGLAGARDTQYF. In DNA form, the CDR3 reads TGCAGTGCTAGTGAGGGGCTAGCGGGGGCCCGAGATACGCAGTATTTT. This sequence joins TRBV20-1 and TRBJ2-3; 10 nucleotides align to TRBD2. V shed 3 bases and J 5 bases; nucleotides not matched to a gene: 11. This CDR3 region has 16 residues. The germline gives CDR1 DFQATT, CDR2 SNEGSKA (reference sequence).

This chain connects TRBV2 to TRBJ2-1; 8 nucleotides agree with TRBD2. The CDR3 is made up of 15 amino acids. The V and J ends lost 9 bases and 10 bases, in that order; junction bases with no gene match: 17. The germline gives CDR1 SNHLY, CDR2 FYNNEI. DNA of the CDR3: TGTGCCAGTAGCCCTAGTAACGGGAGGGCAGGGGAGCAGTTCTTC. Translated, it gives CASSPSNGRAGEQFF.

The chain carries TRBV5-1 and TRBJ2-1, with 9 bases matching TRBD2. V trimming: 0 bases; J trimming: 4 bases; junction bases outside the gene matches: 5. The germline V gene encodes CDR1 SGHRS and CDR2 YFSETQ. This CDR3 has 16 residues. DNA for the CDR3: TGCGCCAGCAGCTTGGGGCAAGCGGGAGGTTACAATGAGCAGTTCTTC. Translated: CASSLGQAGGYNEQFF.

Ten or more counts support this clonotype. The rearrangement links TRBV4-1 to TRBJ2-2; D gene unclear. The CDR3 sequence is 16 residues long. V was shortened by 0 bases and J by 3 bases, with 11 bases between the two germline ends. In germline, CDR1 is MGHRA, CDR2 YSYEKL. CDR3 protein: CASSQEPGIDTGELFF. CDR3 in DNA: TGCGCCAGCAGCCAAGAACCAGGAATAGACACCGGGGAGCTGTTTTTT.

This clonotype was recorded at least ten times. J is TRBJ2-4 and V is TRBV20-1; D possibly corresponds to TRBD2 (5 bases). V was pared by 4 bases and J by 2 bases, with 18 bases between. The CDR3 runs 16 residues. From germline, CDR1 is DFQATT and CDR2 SNEGSKA (reference sequence). Here the CDR3 DNA reads TGCAGTGCTAATTCCCCCAGGCGAGGGACCAAAAACATTCAGTACTTC. This sequence encodes CSANSPRRGTKNIQYF.

This clonotype was seen at least ten times. The CDR3 sequence is CASISTSGSFSMTDTQYF. The CDR3 nucleotides read TGTGCCAGCATCAGCACTAGCGGGAGTTTCAGTATGACAGATACGCAGTATTTT. The chain uses TRBV6-6 and TRBJ2-3; 11 bases line up with TRBD2. The CDR3 is 18 amino acids. CDR1 MNHNY and CDR2 SVGAGI come from the germline V gene (reference sequence). Germline trimming cut 7 bases from V and 3 bases from J; bases unmatched to any gene: 15.

This clonotype has more than one count but fewer than ten. This may stem from a read error, because a much larger clone lies one nucleotide away. The chain couples TRBV20-1 to TRBJ2-2; tentatively, D is TRBD1 or TRBD2 (7 bases each). This CDR3 has 15 amino acids. CDR1 is DFQATT and CDR2 is SNEGSKA in the germline V gene (reference sequence). Trimming left V 3 bases short and J 6 bases short, with 17 bases between. The CDR3 DNA reads TGCAGTGCTAGGAGCGGGACAGCGTTCGCCGGGGAGCTGTTTTTT. Its protein is CSARSGTAFAGELFF.

This clonotype was picked up many times. This rearrangement joins TRBV7-2 to TRBJ2-7; D not certain. V lost 4 bases, J lost 3 bases, and 7 bases lay in between. The germline V gene has CDR1 SGHTA and CDR2 FQGNSA. This CDR3 is 12 amino acids long. The CDR3 region has the DNA TGTGCCAGCAGCTCCTACTACTACGAGCAGTACTTC. It encodes CASSSYYYEQYF.

V and J are TRBV24-1 and TRBJ2-1, with D perhaps given as TRBD1 or TRBD2 (6 bases each). Germline V gene lookup returns CDR1 KGHDR and CDR2 SFDVKD. The length of the CDR3 is 16 residues. V lost 7 bases and J lost 9, with 24 bases in between. The CDR3 nucleotides are TGTGCCACCAGAGGGGGAGGTTCAGGGACTGCCGGTGAGCAGTTCTTC. Its translation: CATRGGGSGTAGEQFF.

In its sample, this clonotype was seen many times. The chain recombines TRBV7-2 with TRBJ2-1, with TRBD2 matching 9 bases. This CDR3 is built from 12 residues. Germline CDR1 and CDR2: SGHTA and FQGNSA. V trimming: 7 bases; J trimming: 15 bases; junction bases outside the gene matches: 10. The CDR3 nucleotides are TGTGCCAGCACCCTACCGGGACTAGCCCTGTTCTTC. Protein product: CASTLPGLALFF.

The V call is TRBV30, the J call TRBJ2-1; 10 nucleotides align to TRBD2. CDR1 and CDR2 (germline): GTSNPN, SVGIG (reference sequence). The CDR3 has 16 amino acids. V shed 5 bases and J 0 bases; nucleotides not matched to a gene: 7. The CDR3 region is CAWPRTSGLSYNEQFF. CDR3 nucleotides: TGTGCCTGGCCCCGGACTAGCGGCCTCTCCTACAATGAGCAGTTCTTC. Combining the CDR3 with reference TRBV30 and TRBJ2-1 gives the whole variable domain SQTIHQWPATLVQPVGSPLSLECTVEGTSNPNLYWYRQAAGRGLQLLFYSVGIGQISSEVPQNLSASRPQDRQFILSSKKLLLSDSGFYLCAWPRTSGLSYNEQFFGPGTRLTVL.

This clonotype was seen repeatedly, ten times or more. The CDR3 loop is CASGQGPSYEQYF. The CDR3 DNA follows: TGTGCCAGCGGACAGGGGCCCTCCTACGAGCAGTACTTC. This chain links TRBV18 with TRBJ2-7; 9 bases match TRBD1. This CDR3 is 13 amino acids long. The trim removed 8 bases at V and 0 bases at J, leaving 2 bases unmatched. Germline assignment: CDR1 KGHSH and CDR2 LQKENI.